The present T cell receptor (beta chain) was sequenced within a study of early T cells in non-severe SARS-CoV-2 infection. Background on the study: Bulk RNA isolated from unsorted whole blood underwent sequencing; chains were not paired. Study results and caveats: The VDJdb matching leaned toward anti-spike CD8 responses and overlooked private and CD4 specificities.

cDNA molecules, individually, were tagged with unique molecular identifiers. TCRdb reprocessed the 5' RACE reads with MiXCR, giving one entry per CDR3 protein. The sample carries roughly 50,000 distinct CDR3 sequences, about 8% recorded once. Looked up from germline, CDR1 is GTSNPN and CDR2 is SVGIG (reference sequence). V lost 0 bases and J 4 bases, leaving 11 bases between the germline ends. The CDR3 is 14 residues long. This clonotype was seen a handful of times. Its antigen is still unknown. The sequenced sample was whole blood, obtained at baseline. The receptor was isolated from an adult who was a healthcare worker with PCR-confirmed SARS-CoV-2 infection or an uninfected control (not recorded which). V gene TRBV30 combines with J gene TRBJ2-3; a weak D match, TRBD2 (7 bases). The CDR3 sequence: CAWSVRGGPDTQYF. In nucleotides, the CDR3 is TGTGCCTGGAGTGTACGCGGGGGCCCAGATACGCAGTATTTT.